The 30 T cell receptor beta chains reported below all come from one sample, sequenced in a study of cytomegalovirus exposure and HLA in healthy donors (dated by TCRdb to the late 2010s). Libraries were constructed by the immunoSEQ multiplex PCR assay. The multiplex PCR relied on a mix of 60 forward primers for TCR Vbeta segments and 13 reverse primers for TCR Jbeta segments. Held by TCRdb, this immuneACCESS table contains in-frame sequences only and omits some clones. Under half of the omission traces to an unresolved V gene where checked; the cause of the rest is unknown. The sample table shows over 150,000 clones, and 70% to 75% are seen once. The top ten hold under 5% of the sample. The specimen sequenced was PBMCs. All receptors come from a man aged 25-45 years in good health and CMV-seropositive.

This sequence joins TRBV30 and TRBJ2-3; D not resolved. The CDR3 has 15 amino acids. The V gene lost 3 bases and the J gene lost 1 base, with 14 bases spanning the gap. Germline assignment: CDR1 GTSNPN and CDR2 SVGIG (reference sequence). In DNA, the CDR3 is TGTGCCTGGAGCGTACCCCCCGAGGGCACAGATACGCAGTATTTT. This sequence encodes CAWSVPPEGTDTQYF.

The rearrangement joins TRBV6-1 to TRBJ2-7; unclear D gene. This CDR3 spans 12 amino acids. Germline values: CDR1 MNHNS, CDR2 SASEGT. V lost 10 bases and J lost 6, with 16 bases in between. The DNA for the CDR3 is TGTGCCACCGACACGTTCTCGGCCGAGCAGTACTTC. Its translation is CATDTFSAEQYF.

The rearrangement links TRBV25-1 to TRBJ2-1; 8 bases map to TRBD2. Germline V gives CDR1 MGHDK, CDR2 SYGVNS. This CDR3 comprises 16 residues. J lost 4 bases, V lost 3 bases, and 8 bases had no gene match. CDR3: CASSDRGSGRYNEQFF. The CDR3 coding sequence is TGTGCCAGCAGTGACCGAGGAAGCGGGAGATACAATGAGCAGTTCTTC.

The chain joins TRBV9 to TRBJ1-2, with D unclear. The CDR3 is made up of 12 amino acids. Trimming removed 0 bases at V and 8 bases at J, with 8 bases between. CDR1 and CDR2 from the germline V gene are SGDLS and YYNGEE. CDR3 nucleotides: TGTGCCAGCAGCGTAGTCGAGGGCGGCTACACCTTC. This encodes CASSVVEGGYTF.

This chain joins TRBV19 and TRBJ1-2; the D is unclear. The CDR3 covers 12 residues. The germline CDR1 and CDR2 sequences are LNHDA and SQIVND (reference sequence). Trimming left V 6 bases short and J 1 base short, with 6 bases between. The CDR3 DNA sequence: TGTGCCAGTAGAGGGAGTAACTATGGCTACACCTTC. Encoded protein: CASRGSNYGYTF.

J is TRBJ2-2 and V is TRBV28, with unresolved D. The V end was cut by 8 bases, the J end by 2 bases, with 6 bases between. The CDR3 is 12 amino acids. The germline gives CDR1 MDHEN, CDR2 SYDVKM. In DNA form, the CDR3 reads TGTGCCAGCGGAGAAAACACCGGGGAGCTGTTTTTT. This translates into CASGENTGELFF.

The chain links TRBV6-1 to TRBJ1-2; D is perhaps TRBD1 (5 bases). Trimming took 2 bases from V and 4 from J, leaving 11 bases between them. The germline CDR1 and CDR2 sequences are MNHNS and SASEGT. This CDR3 contains 14 residues. The CDR3 DNA reads TGTGCCAGCAGTGAACCCAGGGAAGGCTATGGCTACACCTTC. It translates to CASSEPREGYGYTF.

The chain combines TRBV5-1 with TRBJ2-1; 14 bases are a match to TRBD2. From germline, CDR1 is SGHRS and CDR2 YFSETQ. There are 14 residues in the CDR3. The ends lost 6 bases at V and 6 bases at J; junction bases unmatched: 2. The CDR3 region has the DNA TGCGCCAGCAAGGGACTAGCGGGGGTCAATGAGCAGTTCTTC. This encodes CASKGLAGVNEQFF.

The chain carries TRBV6-1 and TRBJ2-5; possible D gene TRBD2, 6 bases. The last part of the DNA fits TRBJ2-7 better; the J call may be wrong. The germline CDR1 and CDR2 sequences are MNHNS and SASEGT. The CDR3 runs 15 residues. CDR3 in amino acids: CASRDTGRGAYEQYF. The DNA of the CDR3 is TGTGCCAGCAGAGATACCGGGAGAGGGGCCTACGAGCAGTACTTC.

The rearrangement uses TRBV4-2 and TRBJ1-4; D remains unclear. The ends were cut back, 1 base at V and 10 bases at J, with 7 bases in the middle. Germline V gene lookup returns CDR1 LGHNA and CDR2 YNFKEQ. This CDR3 spans 12 amino acids. The CDR3 sequence is CASSQGEPKLFF. CDR3 in DNA: TGTGCCAGCAGCCAAGGGGAGCCAAAACTGTTTTTT.

The chain is built from TRBV2 and TRBJ2-3; TRBD2 aligns across 11 bases. Germline V gene lookup returns CDR1 SNHLY and CDR2 FYNNEI. After removal of 8 bases from V and 0 bases from J, the junction contained 4 bases not matched to a gene. This CDR3 is 15 amino acids long. The CDR3 loop is CASCRLAGSTDTQYF. The CDR3 DNA reads TGTGCCAGCTGTCGACTAGCGGGAAGCACAGATACGCAGTATTTT.

This sequence joins TRBV4-3 and TRBJ1-3; 7 bases line up with TRBD1. CDR3 length equals 15 residues. Per germline, CDR1 LGHNA and CDR2 YSLEER. Trimming cost V 1 base and J 0 bases; bases outside gene matches: 0. Here the CDR3 DNA reads TGCGCCAGCAGCCAAGGACAGGGCTCTGGAAACACCATATATTTT. Protein sequence: CASSQGQGSGNTIYF.

The V and J genes are TRBV7-9 and TRBJ2-3; D is possibly TRBD2 (6 bases). The CDR3 consists of 15 residues. Germline V gene lookup returns CDR1 SEHNR and CDR2 FQNEAQ (reference sequence). V was trimmed by 6 bases and J by 0 bases, leaving 13 bases between them. CDR3 sequence: CASRPTSPSTDTQYF. The CDR3, as DNA: TGTGCCAGCAGGCCAACTAGCCCTAGCACAGATACGCAGTATTTT.

The CDR3 spells CASRVPPGTGKETQYF. In DNA, the CDR3 is TGTGCCAGCAGGGTACCCCCCGGGACAGGGAAAGAGACCCAGTACTTC. This chain joins TRBV2 and TRBJ2-5, with 9 nucleotides matching TRBD1. This CDR3 contains 16 residues. Germline assignment: CDR1 SNHLY and CDR2 FYNNEI. The J segment lost 3 bases and the V segment lost 6 bases, leaving 11 bases of the junction unmatched.

V usage is TRBV5-4 and J usage is TRBJ2-1; perhaps TRBD2 as D (6 bases). Trimming stripped 0 bases from V and 4 bases from J, with 14 bases between. The CDR3 is 16 amino acids. Germline V gene lookup returns CDR1 SGHNT and CDR2 YYREEE (reference sequence). In DNA form, the CDR3 reads TGTGCCAGCAGCTTGGATGTTAGCGGTATATACAATGAGCAGTTCTTC. This gives the protein CASSLDVSGIYNEQFF. Combining the CDR3 with reference TRBV5-4 and TRBJ2-1 gives the whole variable domain ETGVTQSPTHLIKTRGQQVTLRCSSQSGHNTVSWYQQALGQGPQFIFQYYREEENGRGNFPPRFSGLQFPNYSSELNVNALELDDSALYLCASSLDVSGIYNEQFFGPGTRLTVL.

This clone occurred once. This chain's CDR3 is CASSPQGQGAKTQYF. CDR3 bases: TGTGCCAGCAGCCCTCAGGGGCAGGGGGCAAAGACCCAGTACTTC. The gene calls are TRBV6-5 and TRBJ2-5; 8 bases match TRBD1. Germline-derived CDR1 and CDR2 are MNHEY and SVGAGI. V was clipped by 6 bases and J by 6 bases; unmatched bases: 12. The CDR3 consists of 15 residues.

About this clone: Its ends do not fully match the called genes, so a read error is possible. The gene calls are TRBV6-5 and TRBJ1-2, with TRBD1 identical over 11 bases. The CDR3 runs to 12 residues. The germline CDR1 and CDR2 sequences are MNHEY and SVGAGI. The CDR3 coding sequence is TGTGCCAGCACTACCGGGACAGGGGGGTATTTCTTC. Its protein product is CASTTGTGGYFF.

The chain couples TRBV7-2 to TRBJ2-7; the match to TRBD1 covers 8 bases. Germline trimming cut 3 bases from V and 0 bases from J; bases unmatched to any gene: 4. The germline CDR1 and CDR2 sequences are SGHTA and FQGNSA. There are 15 residues in the CDR3. CDR3 in amino acids: CASSFQGAYSYEQYF. The CDR3 bases are TGTGCCAGCAGCTTCCAGGGGGCTTACTCCTACGAGCAGTACTTC.

The chain employs TRBV7-6 and TRBJ2-2; 14 bases align to TRBD2. Germline-derived CDR1 and CDR2 are SGHVS and FNYEAQ. Trimming removed 2 bases from V and 0 bases from J; junction bases left unmatched: 11. CDR3 size: 21 residues. In nucleotides, the CDR3 is TGTGCCAGCAGCTTACTGAAGGGACTAGCGGGGGCCCATGCGAACACCGGGGAGCTGTTTTTT. Translating it yields CASSLLKGLAGAHANTGELFF.

The V and J genes are TRBV7-3 and TRBJ2-2; 8 bases are shared with TRBD1. The V segment lost 3 bases and the J segment 4 bases; nucleotides outside the gene matches: 1. The CDR3 is 14 amino acids. CDR1 and CDR2 from the germline V gene are SGHTA and FQGTGA. This CDR3 reads CASSFTGGTGELFF. For the CDR3, the DNA is TGTGCCAGCAGCTTCACAGGGGGCACCGGGGAGCTGTTTTTT.

This chain links TRBV9 with TRBJ1-1, with TRBD1 matching 7 bases. Germline V gene sequence: CDR1 SGDLS, CDR2 YYNGEE. This CDR3 region has 15 residues. Trimming took 3 bases from V and 3 from J; bases not matched to a gene: 8. The CDR3: CASSASGQYYTEAFF. CDR3 coding DNA: TGTGCCAGCAGCGCCTCGGGACAGTACTACACTGAAGCTTTCTTT.

In the case of this clone: At one end, the junction sequence differs from germline, possibly due to a read error. V is TRBV7-9 and J is TRBJ2-7; D is uncertain. Germline assignment: CDR1 SEHNR and CDR2 FQNEAQ (reference sequence). The CDR3 covers 12 residues. The CDR3 DNA sequence: TGTTCCAGCAGCTTAGGTCAGTCGGGTCGCTTGTTC. Translated: CSSSLGQSGRLF.

The gene calls are TRBV7-2 and TRBJ1-5, with D maybe TRBD1 (6 bases). Deletions cut 4 bases from V and 0 bases from J, with 13 bases between. CDR3 length: 16 residues. Germline CDR1 reads SGHTA; CDR2 reads FQGNSA. The CDR3 protein is CASSSRGGTSNQPQHF. CDR3 DNA: TGTGCCAGCAGCTCGAGGGGGGGAACTAGCAATCAGCCCCAGCATTTT.

This clone was counted between two and nine times. The chain carries TRBV10-2 and TRBJ2-7, with 7 bases that match TRBD1. Germline CDR1 and CDR2: WSHSY and SAAADI. V dropped 8 bases and J dropped 1; count of bases not matched to a gene: 8. CDR3 length: 14 residues. DNA of the CDR3: TGCGCCAGCGCAGGGACAGTACTATCCTACGAGCAGTACTTC. Its translation is CASAGTVLSYEQYF.

V and J are TRBV28 and TRBJ1-1, with a tentative D call TRBD1 (5 bases). Trimming stripped 8 bases from V and 5 bases from J, with 18 bases between. Germline assignment: CDR1 MDHEN and CDR2 SYDVKM. The length of the CDR3 is 14 residues. This CDR3 reads CASRPSGKTTEAFF. The CDR3 region has the DNA TGTGCCAGCCGACCCTCAGGGAAAACAACTGAAGCTTTCTTT.

Here the CDR3 DNA reads TGTGCCAGCAAGCTAGCGGGGGCTACCACAGATACGCAGTATTTT. Translation gives CASKLAGATTDTQYF. J is TRBJ2-3 and V is TRBV2; 10 bases are a match to TRBD2. CDR1 SNHLY and CDR2 FYNNEI come from the germline V gene. J gave up 2 bases and V 7 bases, and 6 bases lay outside the gene matches. The CDR3 is 15 residues long.

This chain links TRBV5-4 with TRBJ2-7; 8 nucleotides align to TRBD1. CDR1 and CDR2 from the germline V gene are SGHNT and YYREEE (reference sequence). Trimming took 4 bases from V and 2 from J; bases not matched to a gene: 11. The CDR3 has 16 amino acids. The CDR3 protein is CASSPRADRGAYEQYF. The CDR3, as DNA: TGTGCCAGCAGCCCTCGGGCCGACAGGGGAGCCTACGAGCAGTACTTC. Filled out from reference TRBV5-4 and TRBJ2-7, the complete variable domain reads ETGVTQSPTHLIKTRGQQVTLRCSSQSGHNTVSWYQQALGQGPQFIFQYYREEENGRGNFPPRFSGLQFPNYSSELNVNALELDDSALYLCASSPRADRGAYEQYFGPGTRLTVT.

This sequence joins TRBV9 and TRBJ2-1; 15 bases match TRBD2. J was trimmed by 10 bases and V by 4 bases; bases with no gene match: 6. The CDR3 runs 15 residues. Germline CDR1 is SGDLS and CDR2 is YYNGEE. This chain's CDR3 is CASSRGLAGGQEQFF. The CDR3 coding sequence is TGTGCCAGCAGCCGCGGACTAGCGGGGGGGCAAGAGCAGTTCTTC.

V gene TRBV11-3 combines with J gene TRBJ2-1; 14 bases line up with TRBD2. Losses at the gene ends were 5 bases for V and 8 bases for J; bases not matched to a gene: 8. This CDR3 comprises 16 residues. Germline CDR1 reads SGHNT; CDR2 reads YENEEA. The CDR3 loop reads CASSIGTSGGGHEQFF. The CDR3 DNA reads TGTGCCAGCAGCATAGGGACTAGCGGGGGTGGGCATGAGCAGTTCTTC.

The chain is built from TRBV11-2 and TRBJ2-7, with TRBD1 matching 7 bases. Germline V CDR1 and CDR2: SGHAT, FQNNGV. The CDR3 length is 14 residues. Unmatched junction bases numbered 7, after V lost 5 bases and J lost 3 bases. CDR3 sequence (DNA): TGTGCCAGCAGCACCCAGACAGGGAGCTACGAGCAGTACTTC. Translation gives CASSTQTGSYEQYF.